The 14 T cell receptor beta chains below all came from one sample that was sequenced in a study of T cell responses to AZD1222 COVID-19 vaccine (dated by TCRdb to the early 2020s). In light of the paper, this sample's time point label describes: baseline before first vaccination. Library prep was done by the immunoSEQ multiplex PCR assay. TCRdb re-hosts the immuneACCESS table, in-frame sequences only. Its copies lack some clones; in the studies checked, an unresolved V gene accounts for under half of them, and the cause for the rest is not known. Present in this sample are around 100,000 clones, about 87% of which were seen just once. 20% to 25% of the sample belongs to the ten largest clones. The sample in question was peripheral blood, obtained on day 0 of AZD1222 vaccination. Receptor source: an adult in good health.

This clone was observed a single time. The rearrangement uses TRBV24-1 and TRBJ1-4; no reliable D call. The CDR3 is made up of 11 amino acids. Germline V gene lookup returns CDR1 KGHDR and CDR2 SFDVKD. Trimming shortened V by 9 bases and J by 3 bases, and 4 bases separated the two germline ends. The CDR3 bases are TGTGCCACCGGGGCTAATGAAAAACTGTTTTTT. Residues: CATGANEKLFF.

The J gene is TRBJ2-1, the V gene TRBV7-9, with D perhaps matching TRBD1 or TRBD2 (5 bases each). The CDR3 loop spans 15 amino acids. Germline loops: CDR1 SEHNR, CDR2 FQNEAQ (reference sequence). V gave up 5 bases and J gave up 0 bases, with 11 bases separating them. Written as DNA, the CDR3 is TGTGCCAGCAGCGGGGGTGGAGGCTCCTACAATGAGCAGTTCTTC. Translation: CASSGGGGSYNEQFF.

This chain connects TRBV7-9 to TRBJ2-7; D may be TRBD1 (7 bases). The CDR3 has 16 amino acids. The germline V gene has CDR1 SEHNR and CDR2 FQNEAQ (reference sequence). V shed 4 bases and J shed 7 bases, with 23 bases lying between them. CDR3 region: CASSSPGTAGSGEQYF. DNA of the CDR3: TGTGCCAGCAGCTCGCCCGGGACAGCGGGTTCTGGGGAGCAGTACTTC.

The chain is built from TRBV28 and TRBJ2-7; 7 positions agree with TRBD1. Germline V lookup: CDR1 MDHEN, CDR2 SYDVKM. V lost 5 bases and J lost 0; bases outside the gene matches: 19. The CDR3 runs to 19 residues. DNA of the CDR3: TGTGCCAGCAGTATAATTCAGGGGGTGGGGCTACAACTCTCCTACGAGCAGTACTTC. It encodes CASSIIQGVGLQLSYEQYF.

CDR3 in amino acids: CASSSNRGYEQYF. The CDR3, as DNA: TGTGCCAGCAGCTCCAACAGAGGCTACGAGCAGTACTTC. The V call is TRBV7-3, the J call TRBJ2-7, with D uncertain. Trimming pared 4 bases from V and 3 bases from J, leaving 10 bases between. Germline V gives CDR1 SGHTA, CDR2 FQGTGA. The CDR3 has 13 residues.

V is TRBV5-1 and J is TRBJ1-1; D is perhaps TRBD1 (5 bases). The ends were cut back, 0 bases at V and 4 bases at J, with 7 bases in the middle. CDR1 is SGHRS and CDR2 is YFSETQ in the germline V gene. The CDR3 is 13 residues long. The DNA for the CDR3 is TGCGCCAGCAGCTTGGGACAGCCCACTGAAGCTTTCTTT. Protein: CASSLGQPTEAFF.

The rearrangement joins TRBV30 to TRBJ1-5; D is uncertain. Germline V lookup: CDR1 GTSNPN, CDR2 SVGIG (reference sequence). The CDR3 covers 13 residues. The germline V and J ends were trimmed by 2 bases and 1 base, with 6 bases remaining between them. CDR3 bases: TGTGCCTGGAGTAAAACGAGCAATCAGCCCCAGCATTTT. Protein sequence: CAWSKTSNQPQHF.

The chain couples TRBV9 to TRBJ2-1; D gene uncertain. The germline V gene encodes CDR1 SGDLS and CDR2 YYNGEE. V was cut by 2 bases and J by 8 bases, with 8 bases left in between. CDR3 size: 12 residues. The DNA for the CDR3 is TGTGCCAGCAGCGTTGGAATCGATGAGCAGTTCTTC. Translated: CASSVGIDEQFF.

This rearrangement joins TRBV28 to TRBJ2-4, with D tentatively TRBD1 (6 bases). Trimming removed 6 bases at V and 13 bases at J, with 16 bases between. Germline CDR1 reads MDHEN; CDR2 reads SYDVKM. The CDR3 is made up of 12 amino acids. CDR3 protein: CASRVGQGAQYF. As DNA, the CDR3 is TGTGCCAGCAGGGTGGGACAAGGGGCCCAGTACTTC.

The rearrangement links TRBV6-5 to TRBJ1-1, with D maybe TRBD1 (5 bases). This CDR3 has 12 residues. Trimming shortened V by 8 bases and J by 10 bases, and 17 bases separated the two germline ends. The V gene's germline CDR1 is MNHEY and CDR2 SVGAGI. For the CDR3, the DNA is TGTGCCAGCCGCCTTTTGGGGGGTCGAGCTTTCTTT. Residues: CASRLLGGRAFF.

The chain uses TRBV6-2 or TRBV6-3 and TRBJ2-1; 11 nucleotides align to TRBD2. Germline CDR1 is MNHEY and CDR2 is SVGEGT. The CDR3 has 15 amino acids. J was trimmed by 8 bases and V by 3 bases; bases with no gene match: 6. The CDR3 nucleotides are TGTGCCAGCAGTTATAGCGGGAGGGCCTGGGATGAGCAGTTCTTC. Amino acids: CASSYSGRAWDEQFF.

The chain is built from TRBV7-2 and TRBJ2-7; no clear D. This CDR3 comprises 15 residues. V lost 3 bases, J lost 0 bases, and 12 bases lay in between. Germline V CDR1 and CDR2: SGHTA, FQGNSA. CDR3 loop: CASSLDATLSYEQYF. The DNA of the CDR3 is TGTGCCAGCAGCTTGGACGCGACACTCTCCTACGAGCAGTACTTC.

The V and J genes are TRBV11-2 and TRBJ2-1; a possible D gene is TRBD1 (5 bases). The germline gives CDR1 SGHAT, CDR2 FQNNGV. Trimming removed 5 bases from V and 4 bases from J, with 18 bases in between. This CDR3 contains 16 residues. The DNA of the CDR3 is TGTGCCAGCAGCCCCCCCTCAGGGATCCTATACAATGAGCAGTTCTTC. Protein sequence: CASSPPSGILYNEQFF. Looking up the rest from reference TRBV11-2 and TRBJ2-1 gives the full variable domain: EAGVAQSPRYKIIEKRQSVAFWCNPISGHATLYWYQQILGQGPKLLIQFQNNGVVDDSQLPKDRFSAERLKGVDSTLKIQPAKLEDSAVYLCASSPPSGILYNEQFFGPGTRLTVL.

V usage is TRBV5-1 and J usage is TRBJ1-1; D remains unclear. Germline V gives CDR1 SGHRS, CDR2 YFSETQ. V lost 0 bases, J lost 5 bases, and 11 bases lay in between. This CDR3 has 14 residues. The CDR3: CASSLGWQTTEAFF. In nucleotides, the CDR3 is TGCGCCAGCAGCTTGGGCTGGCAGACGACTGAAGCTTTCTTT.